Given below is one TCR beta chain in context. Per the authors' pipeline: Using reference gene primer amplification, nucleated cell counts were estimated. The data were produced by immunoSEQ multiplex PCR, yet TCRdb's version contains in-frame clones alone and is incomplete. D and trimming come from the DNA, and the V and J calls and clone size come from that table. Of roughly 300,000 clones listed, 80% to 90% were seen once; the top ten hold 0.95% to 1.5%. The sample belongs to a study of blood T cell repertoires in COVID-19. Per the germline V gene, CDR1 is ENHRY and CDR2 is SYGVKD. With 6 bases clipped from V and 8 bases from J, the junction kept 5 bases outside the gene matches. This CDR3 region has 12 residues.

This clonotype was sampled from a woman aged 45-65 years with acute or convalescent COVID-19. The chain employs TRBV10-3 and TRBJ1-2; 8 nucleotides agree with TRBD1. The sample comprised peripheral blood. As DNA, the CDR3 is TGTGCCATCAGCGGACAGGGAGCAGGCTACACCTTC. Protein: CAISGQGAGYTF.